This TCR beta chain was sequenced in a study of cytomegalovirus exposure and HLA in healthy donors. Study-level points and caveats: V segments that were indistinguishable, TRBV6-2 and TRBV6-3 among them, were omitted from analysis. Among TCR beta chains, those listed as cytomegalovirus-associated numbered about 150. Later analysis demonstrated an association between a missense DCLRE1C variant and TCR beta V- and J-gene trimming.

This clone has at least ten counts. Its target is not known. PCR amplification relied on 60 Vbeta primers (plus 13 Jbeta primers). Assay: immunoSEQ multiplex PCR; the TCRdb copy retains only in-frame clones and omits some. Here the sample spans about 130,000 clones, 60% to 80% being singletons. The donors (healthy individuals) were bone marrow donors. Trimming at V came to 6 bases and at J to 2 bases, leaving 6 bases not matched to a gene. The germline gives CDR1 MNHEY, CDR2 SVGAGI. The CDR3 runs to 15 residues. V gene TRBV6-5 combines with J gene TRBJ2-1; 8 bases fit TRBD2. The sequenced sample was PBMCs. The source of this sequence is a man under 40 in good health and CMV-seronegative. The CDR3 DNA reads TGTGCCAGCAGATTGACTAGCGAACCCTACAATGAGCAGTTCTTC. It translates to CASRLTSEPYNEQFF.